The rows below give T cell receptor beta chains drawn from one sample of a study of brain metastases from non-small cell lung cancer. Sequencing used immunoSEQ multiplex PCR; TCRdb keeps in-frame clones, though not all of them. The sample consists of 1,500 or so clones, more than 80% of them appearing once. The sequenced sample was tumor-adjacent normal tissue. Every receptor here comes from a donor at least 40 years old with non-small cell lung cancer. Both conserved end residues are part of each CDR3. D genes are given only for firm matches. The size field is filled for only some rows; it gives once, few, many or a size class.

CASSLGSSYGYTF	TGCGCCAGCAGCTTGGGGAGCTCCTATGGCTACACCTTC	TRBV5-1	TRBJ1-2	-	-
CASSLETGELFF	TGTGCCAGCAGTTTGGAGACCGGGGAGCTGTTTTTT	TRBV28	TRBJ2-2	-	-
CASSSESSTQHF	TGTGCCAGCAGCTCCGAGTCGTCGACCCAGCATTTT	TRBV5-6	TRBJ1-5	-	-
CASSPTNSNTEAFF	TGTGCCAGCAGCCCAACGAACTCGAACACTGAAGCTTTCTTT	TRBV7-3	TRBJ1-1	-	-
CATPDRVGGYTF	TGTGCCACCCCAGACAGGGTCGGTGGCTACACCTTC	TRBV10-3	TRBJ1-2	TRBD1	-
CASRDSRDYRQFF	TGTGCCAGCAGGGACTCCCGGGACTATAGGCAGTTCTTC	TRBV7-3	TRBJ2-1	TRBD2	-
CASSLVVGLKNTQYF	TGTGCCAGCAGCTTAGTAGTCGGCTTAAAGAATACGCAGTATTTT	TRBV7-2	TRBJ2-3	-	few
CASSEGTRETQYF	TGTGCCAGTAGTGAAGGGACAAGGGAGACCCAGTACTTC	TRBV19	TRBJ2-5	-	-
CASSPLGGDTDTQYF	TGTGCCAGCAGCCCCCTGGGGGGAGACACAGATACGCAGTATTTT	TRBV7-3	TRBJ2-3	-	-
CASSVGPTLYNEQFF	TGTGCCAGCAGCGTAGGACCCACCCTCTACAATGAGCAGTTCTTC	TRBV9	TRBJ2-1	-	-
CASSLRGPDTQYF	TGTGCCAGCAGCCTCAGGGGGCCCGATACGCAGTATTTT	TRBV2	TRBJ2-3	TRBD1	-
CASSQGPSGNTIYF	TGCGCCAGCAGCCAAGGGCCCTCTGGAAACACCATATATTTT	TRBV4-3	TRBJ1-3	-	-
CVSSSGPSNIGYTF	TGTGTCAGCAGTTCAGGGCCCTCGAACATTGGCTACACCTTC	TRBV6-6	TRBJ1-2	-	-
CASKPDRGRETQYF	TGTGCCAGTAAACCGGACAGGGGTCGGGAGACCCAGTACTTC	TRBV19	TRBJ2-5	TRBD1	-
CASSLGRGGPPNEQFF	TGCGCCAGCAGCTTGGGACGCGGGGGGCCCCCCAATGAGCAGTTCTTC	TRBV5-1	TRBJ2-1	TRBD2	-
CASRLGSSGNTIYF	TGCGCCAGCAGACTTGGCAGCTCTGGAAACACCATATATTTT	TRBV5-1	TRBJ1-3	-	-
CASSLDENTGELFF	TGTGCCAGCAGTTTGGACGAGAACACCGGGGAGCTGTTTTTT	TRBV6-2/TRBV6-3	TRBJ2-2	-	-
CASWNGGGDTQYF	TGTGCCAGCTGGAACGGCGGAGGAGATACGCAGTATTTT	TRBV7-2	TRBJ2-3	-	-
CAWAFRSNQPQHF	TGTGCCTGGGCTTTTCGGAGCAATCAGCCCCAGCATTTT	TRBV30	TRBJ1-5	-	-
CASSLEGRVETDTQYF	TGTGCCAGCAGCTTAGAGGGGAGGGTGGAGACAGATACGCAGTATTTT	TRBV7-3	TRBJ2-3	TRBD2	-
CASSLRWTAPNNNEQFF	TGCGCCAGCAGCCTGCGATGGACCGCACCAAATAACAATGAGCAGTTCTTC	TRBV4-1	TRBJ2-1	-	-
CAWSTGQGIVETQYF	TGTGCCTGGAGTACTGGACAGGGGATTGTAGAGACCCAGTACTTC	TRBV30	TRBJ2-5	TRBD1	-
CASSLRSGAGGGSPLHF	TGTGCCAGCAGCTTAAGGAGTGGGGCAGGGGGTGGATCACCCCTCCACTTT	TRBV7-2	TRBJ1-6	TRBD1	-
CASSDLDHNQPQHF	TGTGCCAGTAGCGACCTGGACCACAATCAGCCCCAGCATTTT	TRBV19	TRBJ1-5	-	few
CASSTQGGRSNQPQHF	TGTGCCAGTAGTACCCAGGGGGGTCGGAGCAATCAGCCCCAGCATTTT	TRBV2	TRBJ1-5	TRBD1	-
CTPKELGPRPQHF	TGTACCCCCAAGGAGTTGGGGCCAAGGCCCCAGCATTTT	TRBV6-5	TRBJ1-5	-	-
CASSLAGVYNSPLHF	TGTGCCAGCAGCCTGGCTGGTGTCTACAATTCACCCCTCCACTTT	TRBV5-6	TRBJ1-6	-	once
CASSPERELFF	TGTGCCAGCTCACCGGAGAGGGAGCTGTTTTTT	TRBV18	TRBJ2-2	-	-
CASSVFGGELFF	TGTGCCAGCAGCGTGTTTGGCGGGGAGCTGTTTTTT	TRBV9	TRBJ2-2	-	large
CASRPGLKETQYF	TGCGCCAGCAGGCCGGGACTAAAAGAGACCCAGTACTTC	TRBV10-2	TRBJ2-5	TRBD2	-
CASSPTGTEAFF	TGTGCCAGCTCACCGACGGGGACTGAAGCTTTCTTT	TRBV18	TRBJ1-1	-	-
CASSFRGGEKLFF	TGCGCCAGCAGCTTTAGGGGTGGCGAAAAACTGTTTTTT	TRBV5-1	TRBJ1-4	-	-
CASSTDGHYGYTF	TGTGCCAGCAGCACCGACGGTCACTATGGCTACACCTTC	TRBV5-5	TRBJ1-2	-	-
CASNVYGPNQPQHF	TGTGCCAGCAATGTTTACGGCCCAAATCAGCCCCAGCATTTT	TRBV2	TRBJ1-5	-	-
CASSSSTVTPQHF	TGTGCCAGCAGTTCCTCGACCGTCACGCCCCAGCATTTT	TRBV6-2/TRBV6-3	TRBJ1-5	-	-
CASTPNTGQFTDTQYF	TGTGCCAGCACCCCTAATACGGGACAGTTCACAGATACGCAGTATTTT	TRBV6-2/TRBV6-3	TRBJ2-3	TRBD1	-
CASSLTSNLETEAFF	TGCGCCAGCAGCTTGACTTCTAACCTGGAGACTGAAGCTTTCTTT	TRBV5-1	TRBJ1-1	-	-
CASSYLSVRKTEAFF	TGTGCCAGCAGTTACTTGAGTGTTCGGAAAACTGAAGCTTTCTTT	TRBV6-5	TRBJ1-1	-	-
CASSQTNGGAQFNEQFF	TGCGCCAGCAGCCAAACTAACGGGGGGGCCCAGTTCAATGAGCAGTTCTTC	TRBV4-1	TRBJ2-1	TRBD2	-
CASTWRDTQYF	TGTGCCAGCACCTGGAGGGATACGCAGTATTTT	TRBV25-1	TRBJ2-3	-	-
CASSQGAEQGVSSLHF	TGTGCCAGCAGCCAAGGGGCGGAACAGGGGGTTTCAAGCCTCCACTTT	TRBV3-1/TRBV3-2	TRBJ1-6	TRBD1	-
CASSIVDRAAPLHF	TGTGCCAGCAGCATTGTGGACAGGGCGGCACCCCTCCACTTT	TRBV7-2	TRBJ1-6	TRBD1	-
CTSSLFWENIQYF	TGTACCAGCAGCTTATTTTGGGAAAACATTCAGTACTTC	TRBV5-6	TRBJ2-4	-	-